Detailed here is one T cell receptor (beta chain). Its target is not known. This sample was taken from a study of cytomegalovirus exposure and HLA in healthy donors. Broader study findings: Reportedly, HLA-A and HLA-B alleles of most subjects were accurately predicted from TCR beta. As a later analysis showed, a missense DCLRE1C variant was linked to trimming of TCR beta V- and J-genes.

Amplification used 60 Vbeta primers and 13 Jbeta primers. In the original processing: Approximately 9.9 million shared chains were among the roughly 78 million unique TCR beta chains that a later analysis counted. Clones were read by immunoSEQ multiplex PCR, and TCRdb kept only the in-frame ones, dropping some. D and trimming were read from the DNA, whereas the V and J calls and clone size are those reported in that table. Among around 170,000 clones listed, roughly 80% were seen once. The sequence was obtained from a middle-aged man in good health and CMV-seronegative. The sample comprised PBMCs.

This chain's CDR3 is CASSVAFDRSQETQYF. The CDR3 coding sequence is TGTGCCAGCAGCGTAGCCTTCGACAGATCCCAAGAGACCCAGTACTTC. The rearrangement joins TRBV9 to TRBJ2-5; TRBD1 might be the D (5 bases). Trimming cost V 0 bases and J 1 base, with 13 bases left between them. The CDR3 consists of 16 residues. Germline values: CDR1 SGDLS, CDR2 YYNGEE.